This TCR beta chain appears in the sequencing data of a study of blood T cell repertoires in COVID-19. Participants came from about 24 US areas, aged about 18 to 95 years. Germline CDR1 and CDR2: MDHEN and SYDVKM. This CDR3 is built from 13 residues. J gave up 6 bases and V 7 bases, and 9 bases lay outside the gene matches. Using immunoSEQ multiplex PCR, the repertoire was profiled, and TCRdb retains in-frame clones only, with some absent. The sample has almost 200,000 clones, more than 70% seen once. The genes are TRBV28 and TRBJ2-7; the match to TRBD1 covers 7 bases. This clonotype was obtained from a woman aged 18-29 years who had recovered from COVID-19. The specimen was PBMCs or T cells enriched from blood (not recorded which). CDR3 DNA sequence: TGTGCCAGCAAAGGGGGCTACGTGGGCGAGCAGTACTTC. It is translated as CASKGGYVGEQYF.